This TCR beta chain derives from a study of OX40 agonist ivuxolimab in advanced cancers. Study context: Ivuxolimab, which is an agonistic anti-OX40 (CD134) antibody, was administered to the patients. Study-wide results and caveats: The CD4+ and CD8+ T cells in the blood had expanded clonally by week 6 at 0.1 to 3.0 mg/kg. There were, on average, more expanded clones in CD8+ T cells than in CD4+. Low clonal expansion, among the lowest seen, marked partial responders at 0.1-3.0 mg/kg.

Produced via immunoSEQ multiplex PCR; TCRdb's table is partial and in-frame only. Here the sample spans more than 50,000 clones, approximately 75% being singletons. Details on this clone: What it binds is unknown.

With 7 bases removed from V and 1 base from J, the gap between germline ends came to 13 bases. The CDR3 has 14 residues. The germline CDR1 and CDR2 sequences are SNHLY and FYNNEI. The V gene is TRBV2, the J gene TRBJ1-1, with D possibly being TRBD1 (5 bases). The sample in question was CD4+ or CD8+ T cells sorted from blood, obtained in a trial of the OX40 agonist ivuxolimab. This clonotype originated in an adult with an advanced solid tumor such as melanoma, head and neck, liver or kidney cancer. As DNA, the CDR3 is TGTGCCAGCAAGGGCAATGGGGGGAACACTGAAGCTTTCTTT. As protein: CASKGNGGNTEAFF. The whole variable domain, filled in from reference TRBV2 and TRBJ1-1, reads EPEVTQTPSHQVTQMGQEVILRCVPISNHLYFYWYRQILGQKVEFLVSFYNNEISEKSEIFDDQFSVERPDGSNFTLKIRSTKLEDSAMYFCASKGNGGNTEAFFGQGTRLTVV.